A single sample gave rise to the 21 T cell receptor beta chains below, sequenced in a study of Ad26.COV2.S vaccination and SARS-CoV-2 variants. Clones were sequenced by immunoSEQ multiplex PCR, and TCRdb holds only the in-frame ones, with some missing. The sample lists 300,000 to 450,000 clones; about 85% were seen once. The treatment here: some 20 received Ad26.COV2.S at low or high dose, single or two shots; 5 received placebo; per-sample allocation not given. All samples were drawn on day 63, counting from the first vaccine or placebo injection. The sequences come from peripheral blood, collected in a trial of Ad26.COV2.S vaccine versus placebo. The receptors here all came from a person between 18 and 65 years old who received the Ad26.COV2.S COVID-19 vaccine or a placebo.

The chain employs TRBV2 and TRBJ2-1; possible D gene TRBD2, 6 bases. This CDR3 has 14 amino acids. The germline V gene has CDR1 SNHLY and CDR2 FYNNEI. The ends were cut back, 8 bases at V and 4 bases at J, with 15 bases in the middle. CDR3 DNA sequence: TGTGCCAGCTGTTTAGCGGCCCGTTACAATGAGCAGTTCTTC. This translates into CASCLAARYNEQFF. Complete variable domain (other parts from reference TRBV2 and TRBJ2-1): EPEVTQTPSHQVTQMGQEVILRCVPISNHLYFYWYRQILGQKVEFLVSFYNNEISEKSEIFDDQFSVERPDGSNFTLKIRSTKLEDSAMYFCASCLAARYNEQFFGPGTRLTVL.

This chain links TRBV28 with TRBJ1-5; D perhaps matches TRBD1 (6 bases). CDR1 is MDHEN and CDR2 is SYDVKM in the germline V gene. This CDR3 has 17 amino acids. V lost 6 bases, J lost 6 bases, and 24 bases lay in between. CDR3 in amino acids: CASSLAGAGRTIQPQHF. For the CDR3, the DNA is TGTGCCAGCAGCCTTGCGGGGGCCGGGAGGACAATTCAGCCCCAGCATTTT.

CDR3 sequence (DNA): TGTGCCACCAGCAGCCCCTGGGTCCTTCATCAGCCCCAGCATTTT. This gives the protein CATSSPWVLHQPQHF. The V call is TRBV15, the J call TRBJ1-5; D is unresolved. The CDR3 extends over 15 amino acids. V was shortened by 3 bases and J by 5 bases, with 14 bases between the two germline ends. In germline, CDR1 is LNHNV, CDR2 YYDKDF (reference sequence).

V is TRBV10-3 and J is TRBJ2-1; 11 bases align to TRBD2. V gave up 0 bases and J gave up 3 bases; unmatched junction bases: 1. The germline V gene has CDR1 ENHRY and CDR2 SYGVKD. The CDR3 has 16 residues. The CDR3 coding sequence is TGTGCCATCAGTGAGTCCGGGACTAGCGGCTACAATGAGCAGTTCTTC. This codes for CAISESGTSGYNEQFF.

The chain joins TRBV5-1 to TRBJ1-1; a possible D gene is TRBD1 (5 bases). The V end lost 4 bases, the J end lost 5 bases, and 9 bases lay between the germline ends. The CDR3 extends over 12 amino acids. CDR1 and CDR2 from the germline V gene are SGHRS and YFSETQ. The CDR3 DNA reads TGCGCCAGCAGCGAAGGGGTAACTGAAGCTTTCTTT. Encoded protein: CASSEGVTEAFF.

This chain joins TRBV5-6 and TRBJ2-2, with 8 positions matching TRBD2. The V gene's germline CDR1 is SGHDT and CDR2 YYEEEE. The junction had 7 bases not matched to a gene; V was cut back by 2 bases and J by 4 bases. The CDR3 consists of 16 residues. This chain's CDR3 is CASSFSLAGGTGELFF. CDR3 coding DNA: TGTGCCAGCAGCTTTTCCTTGGCGGGGGGCACCGGGGAGCTGTTTTTT.

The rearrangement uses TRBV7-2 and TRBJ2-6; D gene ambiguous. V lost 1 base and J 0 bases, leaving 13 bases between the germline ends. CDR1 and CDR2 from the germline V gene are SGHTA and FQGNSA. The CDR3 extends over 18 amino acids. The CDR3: CASSLVRLLPSGANVLTF. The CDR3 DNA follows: TGTGCCAGCAGCTTAGTAAGGTTGCTCCCCTCTGGGGCCAACGTCCTGACTTTC.

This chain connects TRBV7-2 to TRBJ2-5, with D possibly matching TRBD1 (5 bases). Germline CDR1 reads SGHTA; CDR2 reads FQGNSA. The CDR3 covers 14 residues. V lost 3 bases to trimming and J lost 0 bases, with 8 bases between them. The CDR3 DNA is TGTGCCAGCAGCTTTGGGGCGGACCAAGAGACCCAGTACTTC. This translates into CASSFGADQETQYF.

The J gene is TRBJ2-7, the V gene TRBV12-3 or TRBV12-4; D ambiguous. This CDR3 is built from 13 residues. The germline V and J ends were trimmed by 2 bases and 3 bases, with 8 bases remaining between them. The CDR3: CASSLRQSYEQYF. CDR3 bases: TGTGCCAGCAGTTTACGACAAAGCTACGAGCAGTACTTC.

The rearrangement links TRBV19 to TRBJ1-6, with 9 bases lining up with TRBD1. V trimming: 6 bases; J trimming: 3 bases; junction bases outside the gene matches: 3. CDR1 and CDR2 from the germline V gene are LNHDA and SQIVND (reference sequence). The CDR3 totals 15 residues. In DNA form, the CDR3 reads TGTGCCAGTAGCTCGGACAGGGGCTATAATTCACCCCTCCACTTT. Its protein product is CASSSDRGYNSPLHF.

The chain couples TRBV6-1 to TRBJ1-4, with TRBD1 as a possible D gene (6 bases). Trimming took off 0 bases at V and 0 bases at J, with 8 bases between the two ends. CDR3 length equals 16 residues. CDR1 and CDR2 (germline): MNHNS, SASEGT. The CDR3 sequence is CASSEARTATNEKLFF. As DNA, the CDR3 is TGTGCCAGCAGTGAAGCTAGGACAGCAACTAATGAAAAACTGTTTTTT.

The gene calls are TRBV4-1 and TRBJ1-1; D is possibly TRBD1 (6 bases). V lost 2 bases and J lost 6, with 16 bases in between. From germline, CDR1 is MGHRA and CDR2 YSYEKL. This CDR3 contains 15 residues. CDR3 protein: CASSQPTGKSAEAFF. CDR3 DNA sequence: TGCGCCAGCAGCCAACCAACAGGGAAAAGCGCTGAAGCTTTCTTT.

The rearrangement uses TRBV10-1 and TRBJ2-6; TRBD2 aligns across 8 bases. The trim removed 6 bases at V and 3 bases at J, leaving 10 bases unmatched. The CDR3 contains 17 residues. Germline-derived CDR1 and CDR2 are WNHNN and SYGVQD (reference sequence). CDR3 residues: CASRVSGGFYGANVLTF. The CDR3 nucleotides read TGCGCCAGCAGGGTATCGGGAGGGTTTTATGGGGCCAACGTCCTGACTTTC.

CDR3 DNA: TGTGCCAGCAGCTTTACAGGGGGCGACTATGGCTACACCTTC. It specifies CASSFTGGDYGYTF. The chain combines TRBV5-8 with TRBJ1-2; the match to TRBD1 covers 9 bases. The junction had 2 bases not matched to a gene; V was cut back by 2 bases and J by 3 bases. CDR1 and CDR2 (germline): SGHTS, YDEGEE. CDR3 length: 14 amino acids.

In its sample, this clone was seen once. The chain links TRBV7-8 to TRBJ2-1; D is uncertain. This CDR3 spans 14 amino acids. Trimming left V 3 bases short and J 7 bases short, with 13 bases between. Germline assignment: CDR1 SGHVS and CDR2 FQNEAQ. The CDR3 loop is CASSFGAWDNEQFF. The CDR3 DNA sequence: TGTGCCAGCAGCTTCGGAGCGTGGGATAATGAGCAGTTCTTC.

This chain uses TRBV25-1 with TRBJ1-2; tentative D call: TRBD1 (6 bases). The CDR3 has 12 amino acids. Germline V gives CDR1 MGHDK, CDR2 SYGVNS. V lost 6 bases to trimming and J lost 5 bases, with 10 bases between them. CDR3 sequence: CASRETGYGYTF. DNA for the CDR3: TGTGCCAGCAGGGAGACAGGATATGGCTACACCTTC.

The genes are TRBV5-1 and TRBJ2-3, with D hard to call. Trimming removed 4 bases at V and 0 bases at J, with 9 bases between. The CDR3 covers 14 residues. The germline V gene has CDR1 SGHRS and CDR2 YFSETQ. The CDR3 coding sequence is TGCGCCAGCAGCCCCGCCTCTAGCACAGATACGCAGTATTTT. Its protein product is CASSPASSTDTQYF.

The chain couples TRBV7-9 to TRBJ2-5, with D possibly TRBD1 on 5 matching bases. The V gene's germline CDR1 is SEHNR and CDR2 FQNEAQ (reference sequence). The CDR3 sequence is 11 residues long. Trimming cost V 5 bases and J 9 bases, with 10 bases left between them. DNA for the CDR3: TGTGCCAGCAGCGCGCCGACAGCCCAGTACTTC. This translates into CASSAPTAQYF.

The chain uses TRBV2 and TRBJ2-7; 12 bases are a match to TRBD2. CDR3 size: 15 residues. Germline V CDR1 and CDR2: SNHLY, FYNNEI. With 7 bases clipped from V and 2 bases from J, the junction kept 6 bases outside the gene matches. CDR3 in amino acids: CASIYRLAGAYEQYF. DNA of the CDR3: TGTGCCAGCATTTATCGACTAGCGGGAGCCTACGAGCAGTACTTC. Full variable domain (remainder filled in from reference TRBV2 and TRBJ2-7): EPEVTQTPSHQVTQMGQEVILRCVPISNHLYFYWYRQILGQKVEFLVSFYNNEISEKSEIFDDQFSVERPDGSNFTLKIRSTKLEDSAMYFCASIYRLAGAYEQYFGPGTRLTVT.

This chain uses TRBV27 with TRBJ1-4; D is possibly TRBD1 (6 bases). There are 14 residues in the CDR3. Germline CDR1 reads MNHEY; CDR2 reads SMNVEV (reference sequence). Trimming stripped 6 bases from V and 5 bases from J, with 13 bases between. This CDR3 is CASRLTGGNEKLFF. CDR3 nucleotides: TGTGCCAGCAGGCTGACAGGCGGGAATGAAAAACTGTTTTTT.

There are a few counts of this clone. For the CDR3, the DNA is TGTGCAAGTCGCGTCTTATACGGAAGGGACAGGCCATATATTCTCGATAATTCACCCCTCCACTTT. Translating gives CASRVLYGRDRPYILDNSPLHF. The chain employs TRBV12-2 and TRBJ1-6; the D call of TRBD1 is as the table states it, not checked on the DNA. TRBV12-2 represents a pseudogene. The CDR3 is 22 amino acids.